These 7 T cell receptor beta chains originate from one sample sequenced in a study of Tregs in tolerant kidney transplant recipients. Here immunoSEQ multiplex PCR was the method, and the copy in TCRdb shows in-frame clones only, minus some. The table lists roughly 80,000 clones, 75% to 95% of them singletons, with about 0.36% in the top ten. The sample here was Tregs from blood, taken before the transplant. These receptors were taken from a human donor who received a combined kidney and bone marrow transplant.

The genes are TRBV15 and TRBJ2-7; D may be TRBD1 or TRBD2 (6 bases each). Trimming stripped 0 bases from V and 7 bases from J, with 13 bases between. This CDR3 comprises 14 residues. Per germline, CDR1 LNHNV and CDR2 YYDKDF (reference sequence). The CDR3 spells CATSRDLGGSEQYF. The CDR3, as DNA: TGTGCCACCAGCAGAGATCTCGGGGGCTCGGAGCAGTACTTC.

The chain joins TRBV11-3 to TRBJ2-5; the D is unclear. The CDR3 covers 12 residues. V lost 1 base to trimming and J lost 5 bases, with 5 bases between them. CDR1 and CDR2 from the germline V gene are SGHNT and YENEEA. The CDR3 DNA reads TGTGCCAGCAGCTTAGTCGGCGAGACCCAGTACTTC. It translates to CASSLVGETQYF.

The J gene is TRBJ2-7, the V gene TRBV19, with TRBD1 as a possible D gene (6 bases). Trimming pared 1 base from V and 1 base from J, leaving 8 bases between. Germline CDR1 is LNHDA and CDR2 is SQIVND (reference sequence). The CDR3 is made up of 14 amino acids. CDR3 nucleotide sequence: TGTGCCAGTAGTATAGCTCAGGGGTCCTACGAGCAGTACTTC. Amino acids: CASSIAQGSYEQYF.

This rearrangement joins TRBV11-2 to TRBJ1-6; no clear D gene. The CDR3 totals 15 residues. V lost 6 bases to trimming and J lost 7 bases, with 16 bases between them. Germline values: CDR1 SGHAT, CDR2 FQNNGV. CDR3 region: CASSPIGRKNSPLHF. The DNA for the CDR3 is TGTGCCAGCAGTCCCATCGGCAGGAAAAATTCACCCCTCCACTTT.

This clone was detected once. The chain links TRBV28 to TRBJ1-4; TRBD1 agrees at 8 bases. The CDR3 sequence is 17 residues long. Looked up from germline, CDR1 is MDHEN and CDR2 is SYDVKM. Trimming removed 6 bases from V and 5 bases from J; junction bases left unmatched: 14. As DNA, the CDR3 is TGTGCCAGCAGCCCCGTGGGGGGACAGGCCATAAATGAAAAACTGTTTTTT. It yields the protein CASSPVGGQAINEKLFF.

The V and J genes are TRBV19 and TRBJ1-2; D remains unclear. In germline, CDR1 is LNHDA, CDR2 SQIVND (reference sequence). The CDR3 is 14 residues long. The V end was cut by 3 bases, the J end by 4 bases, with 12 bases between. For the CDR3, the DNA is TGTGCCAGTAGTATTCCATCGAGAACCTATGGCTACACCTTC. This encodes CASSIPSRTYGYTF.

The J gene is TRBJ1-1, the V gene TRBV6-5; 8 bases are shared with TRBD1. The CDR3 covers 13 residues. The germline V gene has CDR1 MNHEY and CDR2 SVGAGI. The ends lost 6 bases at V and 5 bases at J; junction bases unmatched: 5. CDR3 in amino acids: CASRPQGATEAFF. The CDR3 DNA reads as TGTGCCAGCAGGCCCCAGGGGGCAACTGAAGCTTTCTTT.